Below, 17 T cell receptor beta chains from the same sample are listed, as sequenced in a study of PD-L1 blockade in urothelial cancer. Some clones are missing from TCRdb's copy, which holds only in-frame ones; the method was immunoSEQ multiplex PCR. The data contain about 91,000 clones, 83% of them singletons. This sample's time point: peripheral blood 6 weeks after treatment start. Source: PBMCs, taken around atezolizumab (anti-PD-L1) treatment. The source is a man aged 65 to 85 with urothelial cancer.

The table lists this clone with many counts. The DNA of the CDR3 is TGTGCCATCAGTGAGTCGAGAGGGGGAGATTCACCCCTCCACTTT. Protein product: CAISESRGGDSPLHF. V is TRBV10-3 and J is TRBJ1-6, with D possibly matching TRBD1 (6 bases). The CDR3 extends over 15 amino acids. Germline values: CDR1 ENHRY, CDR2 SYGVKD. Trimming removed 0 bases at V and 8 bases at J, with 11 bases between.

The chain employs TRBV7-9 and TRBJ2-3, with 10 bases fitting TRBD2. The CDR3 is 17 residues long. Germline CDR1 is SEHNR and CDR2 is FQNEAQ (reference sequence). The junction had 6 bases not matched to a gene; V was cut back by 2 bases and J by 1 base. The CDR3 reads CASSLFSGTSGTDTQYF. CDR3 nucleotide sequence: TGTGCCAGCAGCTTATTCTCCGGGACTAGCGGCACAGATACGCAGTATTTT. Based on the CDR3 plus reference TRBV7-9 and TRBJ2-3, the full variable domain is DTGVSQNPRHKITKRGQNVTFRCDPISEHNRLYWYRQTLGQGPEFLTYFQNEAQLEKSRLLSDRFSAERPKGSFSTLEIQRTEQGDSAMYLCASSLFSGTSGTDTQYFGPGTRLTVL.

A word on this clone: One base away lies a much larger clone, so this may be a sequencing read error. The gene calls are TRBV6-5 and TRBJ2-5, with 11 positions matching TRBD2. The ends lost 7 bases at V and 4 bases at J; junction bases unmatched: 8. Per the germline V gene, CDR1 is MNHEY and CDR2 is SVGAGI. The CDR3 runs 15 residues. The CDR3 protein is CASTPSGGTGETQYF. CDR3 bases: TGTGCCAGCACCCCTAGCGGGGGGACCGGAGAGACCCAGTACTTC.

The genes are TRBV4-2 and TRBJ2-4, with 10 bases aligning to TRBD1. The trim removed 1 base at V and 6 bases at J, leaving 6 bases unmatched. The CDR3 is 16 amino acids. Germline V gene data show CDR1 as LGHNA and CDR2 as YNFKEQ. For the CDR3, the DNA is TGTGCCAGCAGCCAAGTCGGGACAGGGGAAGGAAACATTCAGTACTTC. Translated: CASSQVGTGEGNIQYF.

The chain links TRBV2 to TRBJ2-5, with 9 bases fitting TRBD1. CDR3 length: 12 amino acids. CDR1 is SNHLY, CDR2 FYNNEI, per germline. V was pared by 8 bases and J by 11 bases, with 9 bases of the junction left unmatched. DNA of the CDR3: TGTGCCAGCGGCAGACAGGGGGAGGCGCAGTACTTC. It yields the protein CASGRQGEAQYF. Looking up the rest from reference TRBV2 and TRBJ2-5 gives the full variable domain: EPEVTQTPSHQVTQMGQEVILRCVPISNHLYFYWYRQILGQKVEFLVSFYNNEISEKSEIFDDQFSVERPDGSNFTLKIRSTKLEDSAMYFCASGRQGEAQYFGPGTRLLVL.

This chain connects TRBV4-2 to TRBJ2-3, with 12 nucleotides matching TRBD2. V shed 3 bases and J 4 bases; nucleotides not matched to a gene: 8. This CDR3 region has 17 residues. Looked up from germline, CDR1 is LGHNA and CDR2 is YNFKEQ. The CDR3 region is CASSQELLAGGSDTQYF. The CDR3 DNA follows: TGTGCCAGCAGCCAGGAATTACTAGCGGGGGGATCAGATACGCAGTATTTT.

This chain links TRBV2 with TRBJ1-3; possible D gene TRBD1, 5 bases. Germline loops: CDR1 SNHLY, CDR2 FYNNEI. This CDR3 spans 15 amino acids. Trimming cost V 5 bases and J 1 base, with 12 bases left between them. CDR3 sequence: CASSKGLLSGNTIYF. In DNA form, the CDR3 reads TGTGCCAGCAGTAAGGGGCTCCTTTCTGGAAACACCATATATTTT.

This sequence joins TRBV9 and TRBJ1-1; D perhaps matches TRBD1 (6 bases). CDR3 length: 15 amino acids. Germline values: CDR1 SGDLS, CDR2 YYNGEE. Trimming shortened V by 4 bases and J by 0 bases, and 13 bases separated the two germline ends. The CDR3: CASSPTGTLNTEAFF. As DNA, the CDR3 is TGTGCCAGCAGCCCAACCGGGACATTGAACACTGAAGCTTTCTTT.

The CDR3 loop reads CASSAGLTNTGELFF. CDR3 DNA: TGCGCCAGCAGCGCGGGACTAACGAACACCGGGGAGCTGTTTTTT. The genes are TRBV5-1 and TRBJ2-2; 7 positions agree with TRBD2. V lost 4 bases to trimming and J lost 0 bases; unmatched junction nucleotides: 3. This CDR3 spans 15 amino acids. The germline V gene has CDR1 SGHRS and CDR2 YFSETQ.

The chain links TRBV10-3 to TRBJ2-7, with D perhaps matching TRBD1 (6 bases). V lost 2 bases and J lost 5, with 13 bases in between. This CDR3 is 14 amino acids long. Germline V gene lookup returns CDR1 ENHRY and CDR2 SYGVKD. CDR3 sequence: CAISETDSPDEQYF. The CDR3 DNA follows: TGTGCCATCAGTGAGACGGACAGCCCCGACGAGCAGTACTTC.

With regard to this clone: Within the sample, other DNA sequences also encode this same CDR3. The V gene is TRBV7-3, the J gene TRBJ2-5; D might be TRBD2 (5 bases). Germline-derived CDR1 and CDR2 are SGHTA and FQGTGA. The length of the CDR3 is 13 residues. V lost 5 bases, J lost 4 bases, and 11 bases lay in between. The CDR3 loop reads CASSLNRGETQYF. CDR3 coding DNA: TGTGCCAGCAGCCTTAACCGGGGAGAGACCCAGTACTTC.

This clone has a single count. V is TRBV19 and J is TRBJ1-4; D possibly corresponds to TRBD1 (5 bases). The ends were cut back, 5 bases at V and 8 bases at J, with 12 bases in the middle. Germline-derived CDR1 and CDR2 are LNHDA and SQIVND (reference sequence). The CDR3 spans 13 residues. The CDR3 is CASSWQGGEKLFF. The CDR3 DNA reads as TGTGCCAGTAGTTGGCAGGGTGGGGAAAAACTGTTTTTT.

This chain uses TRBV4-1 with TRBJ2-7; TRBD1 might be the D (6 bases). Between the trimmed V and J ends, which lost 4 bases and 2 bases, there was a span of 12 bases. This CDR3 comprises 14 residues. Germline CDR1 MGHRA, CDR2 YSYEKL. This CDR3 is CASSPTQGPYEQYF. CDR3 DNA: TGCGCCAGCAGCCCAACTCAGGGGCCCTACGAGCAGTACTTC.

The CDR3 DNA follows: TGCGCCAGCAGCTTGCCCGGAGGCGTGGGGGGGACTGAAGCTTTCTTT. Translating it yields CASSLPGGVGGTEAFF. The chain recombines TRBV5-1 with TRBJ1-1, with D perhaps matching TRBD1 (5 bases). Germline values: CDR1 SGHRS, CDR2 YFSETQ. The CDR3 is 16 residues long. V was shortened by 1 base and J by 5 bases, with 18 bases between the two germline ends.

This CDR3 reads CASSVGDRVAGDTQYF. CDR3 bases: TGTGCCAGCAGTGTGGGAGACAGGGTCGCGGGAGATACGCAGTATTTT. The chain carries TRBV6-1 and TRBJ2-3; the match to TRBD1 covers 7 bases. The germline V gene encodes CDR1 MNHNS and CDR2 SASEGT. This CDR3 contains 16 residues. Losses at the gene ends were 4 bases for V and 5 bases for J; bases not matched to a gene: 12.

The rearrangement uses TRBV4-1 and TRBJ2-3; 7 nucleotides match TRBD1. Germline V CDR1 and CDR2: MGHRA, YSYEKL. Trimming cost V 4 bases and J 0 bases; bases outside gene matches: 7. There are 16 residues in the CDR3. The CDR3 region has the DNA TGCGCCAGCAGCCGAGACAGGGTTGATAGCACAGATACGCAGTATTTT. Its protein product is CASSRDRVDSTDTQYF.

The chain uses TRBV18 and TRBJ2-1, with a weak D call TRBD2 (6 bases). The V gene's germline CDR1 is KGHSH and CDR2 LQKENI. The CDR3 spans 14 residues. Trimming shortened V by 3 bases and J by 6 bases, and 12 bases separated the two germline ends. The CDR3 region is CASSPTATSNEQFF. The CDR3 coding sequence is TGTGCCAGCTCACCGACCGCGACTAGCAATGAGCAGTTCTTC. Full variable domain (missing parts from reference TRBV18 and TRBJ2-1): NAGVMQNPRHLVRRRGQEARLRCSPMKGHSHVYWYRQLPEEGLKFMVYLQKENIIDESGMPKERFSAEFPKEGPSILRIQQVVRGDSAAYFCASSPTATSNEQFFGPGTRLTVL.